What follows are 24 T cell receptor beta chains derived from one specimen sequenced in a study of shared clonotypes between healthy human individuals. Produced via immunoSEQ multiplex PCR; TCRdb's table is partial and in-frame only. The data hold about 2 million clones, with roughly 95% observed a single time. The source material was naive CD4+ T cells sorted from blood. The subset was: CD45RA+ positively selected. The receptors were gathered from a man aged 18 to 30 in good health.

This clone was seen a single time. The V gene is TRBV6-1, the J gene TRBJ2-7, with D perhaps matching TRBD2 (5 bases). Germline CDR1 and CDR2: MNHNS and SASEGT. Trimming shortened V by 4 bases and J by 1 base, and 5 bases separated the two germline ends. The CDR3 is 12 amino acids. DNA of the CDR3: TGTGCCAGCAGTGGGGAGTCCTACGAGCAGTACTTC. Protein sequence: CASSGESYEQYF.

This clone occurred a few times. The gene calls are TRBV2 and TRBJ1-4, with 7 bases lining up with TRBD1. Germline V gives CDR1 SNHLY, CDR2 FYNNEI. The trim removed 4 bases at V and 3 bases at J, leaving 2 bases unmatched. The CDR3 totals 14 residues. CDR3 loop: CASSGQGPNEKLFF. Written as DNA, the CDR3 is TGTGCCAGCAGTGGACAGGGCCCTAATGAAAAACTGTTTTTT.

This clone was detected once. The chain couples TRBV5-6 to TRBJ1-1; 9 positions agree with TRBD1. V lost 4 bases and J lost 0; bases outside the gene matches: 4. The CDR3 is made up of 15 amino acids. From germline, CDR1 is SGHDT and CDR2 YYEEEE. The CDR3 loop is CASSTGTGMNTEAFF. The CDR3 region has the DNA TGTGCCAGCAGCACAGGGACAGGGATGAACACTGAAGCTTTCTTT.

The V and J genes are TRBV28 and TRBJ2-7; TRBD2 matches 13 bases. The trim removed 5 bases at V and 7 bases at J, leaving 8 bases unmatched. Germline lookup yields CDR1 MDHEN and CDR2 SYDVKM. The CDR3 runs 15 residues. CDR3 amino acids: CASSLGTSGAGEQYF. The CDR3 nucleotides read TGTGCCAGCAGTCTCGGGACTAGCGGGGCAGGGGAGCAGTACTTC. Drawing the rest from reference TRBV28 and TRBJ2-7, the complete variable domain is DVKVTQSSRYLVKRTGEKVFLECVQDMDHENMFWYRQDPGLGLRLIYFSYDVKMKEKGDIPEGYSVSREKKERFSLILESASTNQTSMYLCASSLGTSGAGEQYFGPGTRLTVT.

The J gene is TRBJ2-1, the V gene TRBV7-2, with 8 bases aligning to TRBD1. Germline CDR1 is SGHTA and CDR2 is FQGNSA. The CDR3 has 13 amino acids. J was trimmed by 7 bases and V by 2 bases; bases with no gene match: 1. CDR3 DNA sequence: TGTGCCAGCAGCTTACAGGGGGCTAATGAGCAGTTCTTC. This sequence encodes CASSLQGANEQFF.

V usage is TRBV5-6 and J usage is TRBJ2-7; perhaps TRBD1 as D (6 bases). Trimming removed 0 bases from V and 1 base from J, with 11 bases in between. The germline V gene has CDR1 SGHDT and CDR2 YYEEEE. The CDR3 contains 15 residues. CDR3 loop: CASSLVYRASYEQYF. The CDR3 region has the DNA TGTGCCAGCAGCTTGGTTTACAGGGCTTCCTACGAGCAGTACTTC.

The V and J genes are TRBV18 and TRBJ2-7, with D possibly matching TRBD2 (5 bases). Trimming took off 2 bases at V and 5 bases at J, with 10 bases between the two ends. CDR3 size: 13 residues. Looked up from germline, CDR1 is KGHSH and CDR2 is LQKENI. This CDR3 is CASSPEGVHEQYF. In DNA, the CDR3 is TGTGCCAGCTCACCAGAGGGAGTCCACGAGCAGTACTTC.

The CDR3 coding sequence is TGTGCCAGCAGCTTAGCGGCAGGACCGTATAATTCACCCCTCCACTTT. This translates into CASSLAAGPYNSPLHF. The chain is built from TRBV11-2 and TRBJ1-6; D uncertain. Germline V CDR1 and CDR2: SGHAT, FQNNGV. V lost 1 base and J lost 4, with 11 bases in between. The CDR3 covers 16 residues.

This clone was detected a few times. This may come from a read error, since a much larger clone is one base off. The same CDR3 also results from other DNA sequences found in this sample. The chain carries TRBV5-1 and TRBJ1-1, with D possibly TRBD1 on 6 matching bases. Germline loops: CDR1 SGHRS, CDR2 YFSETQ. Trimming pared 2 bases from V and 0 bases from J, leaving 8 bases between. This CDR3 is built from 14 residues. The CDR3 is CASSLQGMNTEAFF. In DNA form, the CDR3 reads TGCGCCAGCAGCTTACAGGGAATGAACACTGAAGCTTTCTTT.

This clone was seen only once. J is TRBJ1-2 and V is TRBV30; weak D call: TRBD1 (6 bases). Trimming removed 5 bases from V and 0 bases from J, with 13 bases in between. Germline-derived CDR1 and CDR2 are GTSNPN and SVGIG (reference sequence). This CDR3 comprises 14 residues. CDR3 sequence (DNA): TGTGCCTGGGATCCGGGACACCCTAACTATGGCTACACCTTC. Translated, it gives CAWDPGHPNYGYTF.

The V call is TRBV7-8, the J call TRBJ2-7, with unresolved D. CDR1 is SGHVS and CDR2 is FQNEAQ in the germline V gene. The CDR3 spans 15 residues. V shed 2 bases and J shed 1 base, with 12 bases lying between them. CDR3 protein: CASSLRPRLSYEQYF. The DNA of the CDR3 is TGTGCCAGCAGCTTAAGGCCCAGGTTATCCTACGAGCAGTACTTC.

The chain joins TRBV7-2 to TRBJ2-7; 11 bases are shared with TRBD2. V lost 3 bases and J lost 7; bases outside the gene matches: 2. The CDR3 has 13 residues. CDR1 is SGHTA, CDR2 FQGNSA, per germline. The CDR3 DNA reads TGTGCCAGCAGCTTTAGCGGGAGGGATGAGCAGTACTTC. This gives the protein CASSFSGRDEQYF.

This chain joins TRBV2 and TRBJ2-5; TRBD1 might be the D (6 bases). Per germline, CDR1 SNHLY and CDR2 FYNNEI. The length of the CDR3 is 15 residues. V was shortened by 1 base and J by 3 bases, with 12 bases between the two germline ends. Here the CDR3 reads CASSEVTGSKETQYF. In DNA, the CDR3 is TGTGCCAGCAGTGAAGTTACAGGGTCCAAAGAGACCCAGTACTTC.

The chain combines TRBV5-1 with TRBJ2-7; TRBD1 matches at 12 bases. The CDR3 extends over 16 amino acids. J gave up 6 bases and V 2 bases, and 9 bases lay outside the gene matches. Germline loops: CDR1 SGHRS, CDR2 YFSETQ. For the CDR3, the DNA is TGCGCCAGCAGCTTCCCGCCGGGACAGGGGGCGGTCGAGCAGTACTTC. Translated, it gives CASSFPPGQGAVEQYF.

The rearrangement uses TRBV11-2 and TRBJ2-1; 8 bases are shared with TRBD2. The germline V gene encodes CDR1 SGHAT and CDR2 FQNNGV. Trimming at V came to 5 bases and at J to 7 bases, leaving 7 bases not matched to a gene. This CDR3 comprises 14 residues. CDR3 bases: TGTGCCAGCAGCGTCGGACTAGCTGGGAATGAGCAGTTCTTC. This translates into CASSVGLAGNEQFF.

The J gene is TRBJ2-7, the V gene TRBV4-3; D perhaps matches TRBD1 (5 bases). Per the germline V gene, CDR1 is LGHNA and CDR2 is YSLEER. The CDR3 contains 16 residues. Deletions cut 0 bases from V and 9 bases from J, with 21 bases between. The CDR3 coding sequence is TGCGCCAGCAGCCAAGAACTGGGTCAGGGCAAGTCGTCGCAGTACTTC. Residues: CASSQELGQGKSSQYF.

The V and J genes are TRBV4-1 and TRBJ2-7; D uncertain. Germline V gene data show CDR1 as MGHRA and CDR2 as YSYEKL. V dropped 2 bases and J dropped 3 bases, with 14 bases sitting between them. This CDR3 has 15 amino acids. CDR3 loop: CASSQPVAGRYEQYF. CDR3 DNA: TGCGCCAGCAGCCAACCCGTAGCAGGCCGCTACGAGCAGTACTTC.

Points on this clone: Mismatch with germline at one junction end may stem from a read error. This CDR3 reads CAWDYTGAALFSF. The CDR3 DNA reads TGTGCCTGGGATTACACAGGGGCCGCTTTGTTCTCGTTT. The chain joins TRBV30 to TRBJ1-1; 7 bases map to TRBD1. The CDR3 spans 13 residues. The germline gives CDR1 GTSNPN, CDR2 SVGIG (reference sequence).

This chain uses TRBV19 with TRBJ1-4; no clear D gene. The CDR3 consists of 12 residues. The V end lost 5 bases, the J end lost 11 bases, and 12 bases lay between the germline ends. Germline-derived CDR1 and CDR2 are LNHDA and SQIVND (reference sequence). This CDR3 reads CASSSAHWKLFF. CDR3 nucleotide sequence: TGTGCCAGTAGTTCGGCCCATTGGAAACTGTTTTTT.

The chain carries TRBV14 and TRBJ1-3, with D possibly matching TRBD1 (5 bases). The CDR3 length is 14 residues. From germline, CDR1 is SGHDN and CDR2 FVKESK. Trimming stripped 4 bases from V and 1 base from J, with 8 bases between. The CDR3 reads CASSRTGSGNTIYF. The CDR3 coding sequence is TGTGCCAGCAGCCGCACAGGTTCTGGAAACACCATATATTTT.

V is TRBV5-1 and J is TRBJ1-1; D remains ambiguous. V was clipped by 2 bases and J by 4 bases, with 12 bases between them. Germline CDR1 and CDR2: SGHRS and YFSETQ. The CDR3 loop spans 14 amino acids. The CDR3 reads CASSLSSFGTEAFF. The DNA of the CDR3 is TGCGCCAGCAGCTTATCGAGTTTCGGCACTGAAGCTTTCTTT.

The chain is built from TRBV2 and TRBJ2-1; maybe TRBD1 (5 bases). Germline CDR1 is SNHLY and CDR2 is FYNNEI. The CDR3 contains 15 residues. The V end lost 4 bases, the J end lost 6 bases, and 16 bases lay between the germline ends. This CDR3 reads CASSGDSALPNEQFF. CDR3 in DNA: TGTGCCAGCAGTGGTGACAGTGCGCTCCCCAATGAGCAGTTCTTC. Based on the CDR3 plus reference TRBV2 and TRBJ2-1, the full variable domain is EPEVTQTPSHQVTQMGQEVILRCVPISNHLYFYWYRQILGQKVEFLVSFYNNEISEKSEIFDDQFSVERPDGSNFTLKIRSTKLEDSAMYFCASSGDSALPNEQFFGPGTRLTVL.

This clone was observed once. CDR3 sequence: CASSRGVSYGYTF. CDR3 sequence (DNA): TGTGCCAGCAGCCGAGGGGTTAGCTATGGCTACACCTTC. The V gene is TRBV6-5, the J gene TRBJ1-2, with D maybe TRBD1 (5 bases). The CDR3 is 13 residues long. Germline V lookup: CDR1 MNHEY, CDR2 SVGAGI. V lost 6 bases to trimming and J lost 4 bases, with 12 bases between them.

The chain recombines TRBV2 with TRBJ2-7; TRBD2 matches 11 bases. This CDR3 spans 15 amino acids. Germline trimming cut 5 bases from V and 4 bases from J; bases unmatched to any gene: 7. Germline V gene sequence: CDR1 SNHLY, CDR2 FYNNEI. For the CDR3, the DNA is TGTGCCAGCAGTCGCGGACTAGCGGGTCAATACGAGCAGTACTTC. As protein: CASSRGLAGQYEQYF.